This is a list of T cell receptor beta chains from one sample in a study of T cell responses to AZD1222 COVID-19 vaccine. TCRdb's table, derived via immunoSEQ multiplex PCR, lists solely in-frame clones and lacks some. The table records some 150,000 clones, 80% to 90% of them present only once. The sequencing used peripheral blood, collected on day 0 of AZD1222 vaccination. Every receptor here comes from an adult in good health. Each CDR3 is given with its conserved first and last residue. D genes are given only for firm matches. Rows give clone size only sometimes, using once, few, many, or a class for an expanded clone.

J: TRBJ1-5
V: TRBV28
D: NA
size: NA
DNA: TGTGCCAGCAGCCCTCCGGGTTCCAATCAGCCCCAGCATTTT
CDR3: CASSPPGSNQPQHF

J: TRBJ1-5
V: TRBV3-1/TRBV3-2
D: NA
size: NA
DNA: TGTGCCAGCAGCCATATAAGGGAACCGGGGTACAATCAGCCCCAGCATTTT
CDR3: CASSHIREPGYNQPQHF

J: TRBJ2-7
V: TRBV4-2
D: NA
size: once
DNA: TGTGCCAGCAGCCAAGGTAAAGGGGCCTACGAGCAGTACTTC
CDR3: CASSQGKGAYEQYF

J: TRBJ2-4
V: TRBV4-3
D: NA
size: once
DNA: TGCGCCAGCAGCCAAGATCGAGCTTTAGCCAAAAACATTCAGTACTTC
CDR3: CASSQDRALAKNIQYF

J: TRBJ1-1
V: TRBV4-3
D: NA
size: few
DNA: TGCGCCAGCAGCCAAGATGGTACGGGCACTGAAGCTTTCTTT
CDR3: CASSQDGTGTEAFF

J: TRBJ1-1
V: TRBV7-9
D: NA
size: NA
DNA: TGTGCCAGCAGCTTATGGGGCACTGAAGCTTTCTTT
CDR3: CASSLWGTEAFF

J: TRBJ2-2
V: TRBV7-2
D: NA
size: NA
DNA: TGTGCCAGCAGCTTAGGGGGCTGGACCGGGGAGCTGTTTTTT
CDR3: CASSLGGWTGELFF

J: TRBJ1-2
V: TRBV9
D: NA
size: NA
DNA: TGTGCCAGCAGCGCCTCAGGGGCTGGCTACACCTTC
CDR3: CASSASGAGYTF

J: TRBJ2-1
V: TRBV18
D: NA
size: once
DNA: TGTGCCAGCTCACCACAGACGGCCATATACAATGAGCAGTTCTTC
CDR3: CASSPQTAIYNEQFF

J: TRBJ2-7
V: TRBV18
D: TRBD1
size: NA
DNA: TGTGCCAGCTCACCACCCGGGACAGGGTCCTACGAGCAGTACTTC
CDR3: CASSPPGTGSYEQYF

J: TRBJ1-2
V: TRBV5-4
D: NA
size: NA
DNA: TGTGCCAGCAGCTCCCGGAGCTCTAACTATGGCTACACCTTC
CDR3: CASSSRSSNYGYTF

J: TRBJ1-1
V: TRBV6-1
D: NA
size: NA
DNA: TGTGCCAGCAGTGAGAAGCGTAGACAGACGGTGGGGTCGGCCACTGAAGCTTTCTTT
CDR3: CASSEKRRQTVGSATEAFF

J: TRBJ1-6
V: TRBV3-1/TRBV3-2
D: NA
size: NA
DNA: TGTGCCAGCAGCCAAGGCCAGGGGAATTCACCCCTCCACTTT
CDR3: CASSQGQGNSPLHF

J: TRBJ2-7
V: TRBV5-1
D: TRBD2
size: NA
DNA: TGCGCCAGCAGCTTGGTGGGAGGGGTGTCGTACGAGCAGTACTTC
CDR3: CASSLVGGVSYEQYF

J: TRBJ2-5
V: TRBV5-1
D: NA
size: NA
DNA: TGCGCCAGCAGCTTGGATCCGGGCTATCAAGAGACCCAGTACTTC
CDR3: CASSLDPGYQETQYF

J: TRBJ1-2
V: TRBV9
D: NA
size: NA
DNA: TGTGCCAGCAGCTTCCTGGGTGCCGGCACCGGCTACACCTTC
CDR3: CASSFLGAGTGYTF

J: TRBJ1-1
V: TRBV9
D: TRBD1
size: NA
DNA: TGTGCCAGCAGCTCGACAGGGCAGAACACTGAAGCTTTCTTT
CDR3: CASSSTGQNTEAFF

J: TRBJ1-1
V: TRBV28
D: NA
size: NA
DNA: TGTGCCAGCAGTTCCGGCCCGAACACTGAAGCTTTCTTT
CDR3: CASSSGPNTEAFF

J: TRBJ2-3
V: TRBV19
D: TRBD2
size: NA
DNA: TGTGCCAGTAGTATTCGGGGGGGACATAGCACAGATACGCAGTATTTT
CDR3: CASSIRGGHSTDTQYF

J: TRBJ1-2
V: TRBV18
D: NA
size: NA
DNA: TGTGCCAGCTCACCAGGGGGATATGGCTACACCTTC
CDR3: CASSPGGYGYTF

J: TRBJ1-2
V: TRBV28
D: NA
size: once
DNA: TGTGCCAGCAGTTCCAATTATGGCTACACCTTC
CDR3: CASSSNYGYTF

J: TRBJ2-5
V: TRBV19
D: TRBD1
size: NA
DNA: TGTGCCAGTACGAGGGGGCCCTCGTATGAAGAGACCCAGTACTTC
CDR3: CASTRGPSYEETQYF

J: TRBJ1-2
V: TRBV5-4
D: NA
size: NA
DNA: TGTGCCAGCAGCCCCTCCCTCGCCGGGGATCTTGGCTACACCTTC
CDR3: CASSPSLAGDLGYTF

J: TRBJ2-7
V: TRBV28
D: TRBD1
size: NA
DNA: TGTGCCAGCAGTTTTTCCTCCAGGGGGCTCTACGAGCAGTACTTC
CDR3: CASSFSSRGLYEQYF

J: TRBJ2-2
V: TRBV7-2
D: NA
size: NA
DNA: TGTGCCAGCAGCTCCACAGGGACGACGAACACCGGGGAGCTGTTTTTT
CDR3: CASSSTGTTNTGELFF

J: TRBJ2-7
V: TRBV19
D: TRBD1
size: NA
DNA: TGTGCCAGTAGTATAACAGGGGCCTCCTACGAGCAGTACTTC
CDR3: CASSITGASYEQYF

J: TRBJ2-2
V: TRBV2
D: NA
size: NA
DNA: TGTGCCAGTGCCCGAACTTATAACACCGGGGAGCTGTTTTTT
CDR3: CASARTYNTGELFF

J: TRBJ2-3
V: TRBV6-2/TRBV6-3
D: NA
size: NA
DNA: TGTGCCAGCAGTCAACCCCCACAGACCTACAACACAGATACGCAGTATTTT
CDR3: CASSQPPQTYNTDTQYF

J: TRBJ2-7
V: TRBV7-9
D: TRBD1
size: NA
DNA: TGTGCCAGCAGCCTCGGACAGGTTAGCTCCTACGAGCAGTACTTC
CDR3: CASSLGQVSSYEQYF